This T cell receptor (beta chain) is drawn from a study of blood T cell repertoires in COVID-19. Overall study context: The United States, Italy and Spain provided the acute and convalescent COVID-19 samples.

Produced via immunoSEQ multiplex PCR; TCRdb's table is partial and in-frame only. The data show over 400,000 clones, over 75% seen once. The sequenced material came from peripheral blood. The TCR sequence derives from a human donor in a cohort sampled during active COVID-19.

The CDR3 DNA reads TGCGCCAGCAAGAAGGTTTTGGCTAGCGAGACGTACGAGCAGTACTTC. Encoded protein: CASKKVLASETYEQYF. The V call is TRBV10-1, the J call TRBJ2-7, with D possibly being TRBD2 (6 bases). The CDR3 runs 16 residues. V shed 7 bases and J shed 4 bases, with 23 bases lying between them. The germline V gene has CDR1 WNHNN and CDR2 SYGVQD (reference sequence).